A few counts support the clone carrying this T cell receptor (beta chain). Its antigen is still unknown. This sample was taken from a study of human T cells and chemical hapten exposure. This sample's time point: patch test 2, 6 weeks after DPC sensitization. Documented treatment: therapeutic diphenylcyclopropenone sensitization with weekly scalp DPC. Study-wide points: Controls had significantly fewer large CDR3 similarity clusters than were formed by expanded TCRs. Sensitizing with DPC caused no change in TCRs above 1 in 1000 frequency.

From germline, CDR1 is SEHNR and CDR2 FQNEAQ (reference sequence). V lost 2 bases to trimming and J lost 4 bases; unmatched junction nucleotides: 17. There are 20 residues in the CDR3. TCRdb re-derived calls from the RACE reads in MiXCR, one entry per CDR3 protein. The data hold hundreds of thousands of distinct CDR3 sequences, with about 6.3% observed a single time. The V and J genes are TRBV7-9 and TRBJ2-5, with TRBD1 matching over 12 bases. Sequencing used whole blood, obtained in connection with sensitization to the hapten diphenylcyclopropenone (DPC). The clonotype comes from a woman between 18 and 29 years old with alopecia areata. Some clones in this sample may be carry-over from other donors' samples. CDR3 amino acids: CASSLFGVGQGAHPRETQYF. CDR3 sequence (DNA): TGTGCCAGCAGCTTATTTGGAGTGGGACAGGGGGCGCATCCCCGAGAGACCCAGTACTTC.